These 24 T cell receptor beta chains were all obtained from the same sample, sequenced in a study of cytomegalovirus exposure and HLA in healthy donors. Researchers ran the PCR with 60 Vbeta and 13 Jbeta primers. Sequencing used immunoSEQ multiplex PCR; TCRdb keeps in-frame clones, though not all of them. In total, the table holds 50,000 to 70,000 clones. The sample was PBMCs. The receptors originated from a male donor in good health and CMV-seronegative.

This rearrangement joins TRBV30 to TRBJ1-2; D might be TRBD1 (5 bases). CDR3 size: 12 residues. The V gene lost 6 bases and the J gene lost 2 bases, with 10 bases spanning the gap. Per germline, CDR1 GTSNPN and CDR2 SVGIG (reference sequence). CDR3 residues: CACDRQNYGYTF. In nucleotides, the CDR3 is TGTGCCTGTGACAGACAGAACTATGGCTACACCTTC.

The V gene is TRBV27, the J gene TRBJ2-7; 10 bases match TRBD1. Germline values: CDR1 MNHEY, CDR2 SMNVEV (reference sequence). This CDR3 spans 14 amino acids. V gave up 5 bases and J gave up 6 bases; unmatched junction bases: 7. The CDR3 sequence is CASSIDRGRGEQYF. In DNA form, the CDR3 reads TGTGCCAGCAGTATCGACAGGGGGCGCGGCGAGCAGTACTTC.

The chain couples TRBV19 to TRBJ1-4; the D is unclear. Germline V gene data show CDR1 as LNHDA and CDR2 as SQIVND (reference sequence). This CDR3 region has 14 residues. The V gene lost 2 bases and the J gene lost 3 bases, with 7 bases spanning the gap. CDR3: CASSISGANEKLFF. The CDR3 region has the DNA TGTGCCAGTAGTATATCAGGTGCTAATGAAAAACTGTTTTTT.

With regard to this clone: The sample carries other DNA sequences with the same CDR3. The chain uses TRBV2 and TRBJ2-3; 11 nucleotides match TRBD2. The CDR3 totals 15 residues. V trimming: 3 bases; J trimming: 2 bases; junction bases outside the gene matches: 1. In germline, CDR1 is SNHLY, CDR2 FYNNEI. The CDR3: CASSEGLADTDTQYF. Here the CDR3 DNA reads TGTGCCAGCAGTGAGGGACTAGCGGACACAGATACGCAGTATTTT.

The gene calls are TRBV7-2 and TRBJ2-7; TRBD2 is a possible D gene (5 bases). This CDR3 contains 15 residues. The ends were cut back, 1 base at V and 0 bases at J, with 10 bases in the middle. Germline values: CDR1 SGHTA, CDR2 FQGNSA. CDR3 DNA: TGTGCCAGCAGCTTAGGGCCGGGAAGCTCCTACGAGCAGTACTTC. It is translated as CASSLGPGSSYEQYF.

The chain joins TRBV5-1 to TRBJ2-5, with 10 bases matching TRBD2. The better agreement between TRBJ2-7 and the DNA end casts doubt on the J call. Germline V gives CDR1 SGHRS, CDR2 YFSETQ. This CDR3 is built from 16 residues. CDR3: CASSFGLAGEAYEQYF. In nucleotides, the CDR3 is TGCGCCAGCAGCTTCGGGCTAGCGGGAGAAGCCTACGAGCAGTACTTC.

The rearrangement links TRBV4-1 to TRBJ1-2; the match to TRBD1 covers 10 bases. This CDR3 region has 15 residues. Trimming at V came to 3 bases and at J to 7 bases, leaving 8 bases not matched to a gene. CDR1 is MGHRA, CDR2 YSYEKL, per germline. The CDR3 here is CASSQERQGAIGYTF. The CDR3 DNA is TGCGCCAGCAGCCAGGAGAGACAGGGGGCAATTGGCTACACCTTC.

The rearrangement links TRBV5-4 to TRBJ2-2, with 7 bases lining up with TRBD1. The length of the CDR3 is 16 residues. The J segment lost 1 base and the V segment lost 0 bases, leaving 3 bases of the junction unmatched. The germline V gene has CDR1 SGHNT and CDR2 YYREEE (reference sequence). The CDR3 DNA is TGTGCCAGCAGCTTGGATTCAGGGGGGAACACCGGGGAGCTGTTTTTT. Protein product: CASSLDSGGNTGELFF.

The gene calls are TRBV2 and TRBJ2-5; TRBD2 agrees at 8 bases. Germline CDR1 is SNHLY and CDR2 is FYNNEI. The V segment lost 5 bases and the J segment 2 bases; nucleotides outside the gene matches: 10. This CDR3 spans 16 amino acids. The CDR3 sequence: CASSLGTRGAQETQYF. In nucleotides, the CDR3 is TGTGCCAGCAGTCTCGGGACTAGAGGGGCTCAAGAGACCCAGTACTTC. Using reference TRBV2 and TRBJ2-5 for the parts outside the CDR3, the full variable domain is EPEVTQTPSHQVTQMGQEVILRCVPISNHLYFYWYRQILGQKVEFLVSFYNNEISEKSEIFDDQFSVERPDGSNFTLKIRSTKLEDSAMYFCASSLGTRGAQETQYFGPGTRLLVL.

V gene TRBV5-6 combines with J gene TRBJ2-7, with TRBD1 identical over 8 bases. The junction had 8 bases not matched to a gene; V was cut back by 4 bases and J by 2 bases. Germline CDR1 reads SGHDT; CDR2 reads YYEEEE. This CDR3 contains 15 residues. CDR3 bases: TGTGCCAGCAGCAGGGGACAGGAGAATGCCTACGAGCAGTACTTC. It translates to CASSRGQENAYEQYF.

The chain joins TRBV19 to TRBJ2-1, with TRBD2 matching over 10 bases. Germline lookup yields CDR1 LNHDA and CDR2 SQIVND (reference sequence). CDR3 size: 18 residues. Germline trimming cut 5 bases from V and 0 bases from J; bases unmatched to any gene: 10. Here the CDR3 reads CASSPYASGSFSYNEQFF. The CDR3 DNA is TGTGCCAGTAGTCCGTACGCTAGCGGGAGCTTCTCCTACAATGAGCAGTTCTTC.

The CDR3 reads CASSPPGQKNYGYTF. The CDR3 DNA reads as TGTGCCAGCAGTCCTCCGGGACAGAAAAACTATGGCTACACCTTC. V usage is TRBV28 and J usage is TRBJ1-2, with TRBD1 matching 7 bases. V shed 5 bases, J shed 2 bases, and the junction held 8 bases outside the gene matches. The CDR3 contains 15 residues. Per the germline V gene, CDR1 is MDHEN and CDR2 is SYDVKM.

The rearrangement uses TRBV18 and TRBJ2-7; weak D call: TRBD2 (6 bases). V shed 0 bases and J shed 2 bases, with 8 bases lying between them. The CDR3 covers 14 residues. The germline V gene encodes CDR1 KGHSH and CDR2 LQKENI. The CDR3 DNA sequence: TGTGCCAGCTCACCACCGGCTAGCGCCTACGAGCAGTACTTC. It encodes CASSPPASAYEQYF.

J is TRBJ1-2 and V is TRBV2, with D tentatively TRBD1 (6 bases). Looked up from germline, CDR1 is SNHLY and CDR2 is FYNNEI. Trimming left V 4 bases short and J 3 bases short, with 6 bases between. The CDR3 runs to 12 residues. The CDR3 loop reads CASSGTDYGYTF. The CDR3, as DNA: TGTGCCAGCAGTGGGACAGACTATGGCTACACCTTC.

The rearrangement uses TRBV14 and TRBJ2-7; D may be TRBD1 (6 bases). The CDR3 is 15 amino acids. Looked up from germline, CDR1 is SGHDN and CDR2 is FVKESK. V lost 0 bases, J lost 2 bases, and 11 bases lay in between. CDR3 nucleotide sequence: TGTGCCAGCAGCCAAGACCCGAGGGGGACCTACGAGCAGTACTTC. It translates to CASSQDPRGTYEQYF.

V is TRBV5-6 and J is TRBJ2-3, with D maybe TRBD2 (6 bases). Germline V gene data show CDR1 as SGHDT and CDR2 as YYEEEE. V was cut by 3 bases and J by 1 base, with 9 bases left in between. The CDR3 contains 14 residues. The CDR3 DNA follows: TGTGCCAGCAGCTGGGACTCCCGCACAGATACGCAGTATTTT. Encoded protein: CASSWDSRTDTQYF.

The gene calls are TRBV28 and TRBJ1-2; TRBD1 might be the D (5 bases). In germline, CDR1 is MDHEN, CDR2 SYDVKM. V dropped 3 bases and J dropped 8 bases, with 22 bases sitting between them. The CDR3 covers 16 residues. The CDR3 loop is CASSFPLGAGPGGYTF. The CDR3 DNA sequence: TGTGCCAGCAGTTTTCCCCTTGGCGCAGGGCCTGGGGGCTACACCTTC.

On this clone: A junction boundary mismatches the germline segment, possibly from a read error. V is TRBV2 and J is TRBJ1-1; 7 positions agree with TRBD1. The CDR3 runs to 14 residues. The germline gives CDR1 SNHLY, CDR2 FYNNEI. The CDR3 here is CASISGQANTEDFF. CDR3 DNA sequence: TGTGCCAGCATCTCCGGACAGGCGAACACTGAAGATTTCTTT.

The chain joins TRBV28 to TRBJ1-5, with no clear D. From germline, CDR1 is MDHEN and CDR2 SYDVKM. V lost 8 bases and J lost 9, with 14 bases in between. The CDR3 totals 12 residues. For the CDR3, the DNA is TGTGCCAGCTCTCCCCCCCGGGGGCCCCAGCATTTT. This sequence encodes CASSPPRGPQHF.

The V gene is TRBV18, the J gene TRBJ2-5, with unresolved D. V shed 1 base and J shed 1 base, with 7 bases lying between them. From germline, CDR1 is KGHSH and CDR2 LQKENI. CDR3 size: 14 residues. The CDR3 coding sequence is TGTGCCAGCTCACCACGGGCAGCCCAAGAGACCCAGTACTTC. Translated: CASSPRAAQETQYF.

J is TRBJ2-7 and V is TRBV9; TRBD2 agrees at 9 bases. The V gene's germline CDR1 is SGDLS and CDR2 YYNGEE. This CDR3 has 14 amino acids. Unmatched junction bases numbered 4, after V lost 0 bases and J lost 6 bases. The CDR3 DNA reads TGTGCCAGCAGCGTAGGCGGGAGGGCCGCCGAGCAGTACTTC. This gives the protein CASSVGGRAAEQYF.

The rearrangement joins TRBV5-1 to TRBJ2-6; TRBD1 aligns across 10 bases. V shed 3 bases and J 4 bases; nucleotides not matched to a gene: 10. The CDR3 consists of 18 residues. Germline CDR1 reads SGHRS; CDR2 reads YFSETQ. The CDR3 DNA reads TGCGCCAGCAGCTCGGGACAGGGGATCGTGGGGGGGGCCAACGTCCTGACTTTC. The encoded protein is CASSSGQGIVGGANVLTF. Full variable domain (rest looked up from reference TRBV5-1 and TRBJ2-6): KAGVTQTPRYLIKTRGQQVTLSCSPISGHRSVSWYQQTPGQGLQFLFEYFSETQRNKGNFPGRFSGRQFSNSRSEMNVSTLELGDSALYLCASSSGQGIVGGANVLTFGAGSRLTVL.

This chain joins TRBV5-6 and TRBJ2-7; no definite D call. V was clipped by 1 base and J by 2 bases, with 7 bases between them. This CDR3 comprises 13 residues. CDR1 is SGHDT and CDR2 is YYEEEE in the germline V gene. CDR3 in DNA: TGTGCCAGCAGCTTGATGGCTGCCTACGAGCAGTACTTC. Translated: CASSLMAAYEQYF.

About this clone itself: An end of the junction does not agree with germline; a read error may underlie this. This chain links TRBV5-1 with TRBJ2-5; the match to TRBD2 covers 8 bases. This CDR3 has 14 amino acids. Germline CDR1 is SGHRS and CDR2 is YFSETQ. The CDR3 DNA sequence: TGCGCCAGCAGCCCGGGGGGGCTTTCAGAGAACCAGTACTTC. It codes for CASSPGGLSENQYF.